The 25 T cell receptor beta chains below were found in one sample sequenced in a study of T cells in Graves' hyperthyroidism and ophthalmopathy. RNA transcripts gave rise to amplified TCR beta CDR3 regions. HTBI primers drove first-round RT-PCR of the TCR CDR3. TCRdb ran MiXCR on the multiplex PCR reads and lists one entry per CDR3 protein. The data contain over 350,000 distinct CDR3 sequences, roughly 14% of them seen just once; the ten biggest clones take up roughly 13%. Sequenced sample: blood. Receptor source: a man younger than 30 with Graves' ophthalmopathy.

The CDR3 spells CASSLGTYSYEQYF. For the CDR3, the DNA is TGTGCCAGCAGTTTAGGGACGTACTCCTACGAGCAGTACTTC. This chain uses TRBV12-3 or TRBV12-4 with TRBJ2-7; unclear D gene. V was trimmed by 1 base and J by 0 bases, leaving 7 bases between them. The CDR3 is made up of 14 amino acids.

This clonotype has a count of ten or more. V and J are TRBV7-9 and TRBJ2-7; D gene unclear. Germline CDR1 and CDR2: SEHNR and FQNEAQ (reference sequence). This CDR3 has 14 amino acids. Deletions cut 3 bases from V and 2 bases from J, with 11 bases between. This chain's CDR3 is CASSLVGIAYEQYF. DNA for the CDR3: TGTGCCAGCAGCTTGGTAGGGATCGCCTACGAGCAGTACTTC.

This clonotype turned up a few times. This chain connects TRBV4-3 to TRBJ2-7, with D perhaps assigned TRBD1 or TRBD2 (5 bases each). Germline V gene lookup returns CDR1 LGHNA and CDR2 YSLEER. The CDR3 length is 17 residues. Trimming left V 0 bases short and J 0 bases short, with 15 bases between. CDR3 nucleotide sequence: TGCGCCAGCAGCCAAGATCCCCGTGGGGGAAGCTCCTACGAGCAGTACTTC. Its protein product is CASSQDPRGGSSYEQYF.

This clonotype occurred many times. This chain connects TRBV18 to TRBJ2-7; no clear D gene. Trimming left V 1 base short and J 3 bases short, with 10 bases between. The CDR3 runs to 14 residues. The germline V gene encodes CDR1 KGHSH and CDR2 LQKENI. The CDR3 loop is CASSPQTLRYEQYF. As DNA, the CDR3 is TGTGCCAGCTCACCACAAACCCTACGCTACGAGCAGTACTTC.

This clonotype has ten or more counts. The genes are TRBV15 and TRBJ1-1; weak D call: TRBD1 (5 bases). Germline V gene data show CDR1 as LNHNV and CDR2 as YYDKDF (reference sequence). The CDR3 covers 14 residues. The V end lost 1 base, the J end lost 4 bases, and 10 bases lay between the germline ends. CDR3 amino acids: CATSRATGPTEAFF. The CDR3 DNA sequence: TGTGCCACCAGCAGAGCAACAGGTCCCACTGAAGCTTTCTTT.

This clonotype was recorded at least ten times. The chain joins TRBV12-3 or TRBV12-4 to TRBJ2-7; D is unresolved. V was trimmed by 9 bases and J by 3 bases, leaving 15 bases between them. The CDR3 is 13 residues long. CDR3 protein: CASMDVASYEQYF. CDR3 bases: TGTGCCAGTATGGACGTTGCTAGCTACGAGCAGTACTTC.

The gene calls are TRBV29-1 and TRBJ2-1; weak D call: TRBD2 (6 bases). CDR1 and CDR2 from the germline V gene are SQVTM and ANQGSEA. The CDR3 loop spans 14 amino acids. With 7 bases removed from V and 4 bases from J, the gap between germline ends came to 17 bases. CDR3 residues: CSGGGGEGYNEQFF. In nucleotides, the CDR3 is TGCAGCGGAGGAGGCGGGGAAGGATACAATGAGCAGTTCTTC.

This clonotype occurred many times. The chain employs TRBV20-1 and TRBJ2-1; maybe TRBD1 (6 bases). The germline gives CDR1 DFQATT, CDR2 SNEGSKA (reference sequence). V was pared by 6 bases and J by 12 bases, with 15 bases between. The CDR3 is 11 residues long. The CDR3 region is CSAIRQVGQFF. In DNA form, the CDR3 reads TGCAGTGCGATAAGACAGGTCGGGCAGTTCTTC.

This clonotype was recorded many times. The chain employs TRBV11-2 and TRBJ1-2; D is ambiguous. CDR1 is SGHAT and CDR2 is FQNNGV in the germline V gene. The CDR3 length is 12 residues. With 1 base removed from V and 5 bases from J, the gap between germline ends came to 5 bases. The CDR3 DNA reads as TGTGCCAGCAGCTTAGGACTGTATGGCTACACCTTC. It encodes CASSLGLYGYTF. Full variable domain (remainder filled in from reference TRBV11-2 and TRBJ1-2): EAGVAQSPRYKIIEKRQSVAFWCNPISGHATLYWYQQILGQGPKLLIQFQNNGVVDDSQLPKDRFSAERLKGVDSTLKIQPAKLEDSAVYLCASSLGLYGYTFGSGTRLTVV.

This clonotype was seen a handful of times. The rearrangement uses TRBV29-1 and TRBJ1-2; a weak D match, TRBD1 (6 bases). Trimming took 2 bases from V and 8 from J, leaving 18 bases between them. The CDR3 length is 14 residues. The germline gives CDR1 SQVTM, CDR2 ANQGSEA. CDR3 in amino acids: CSVEREGPRGGYTF. In DNA form, the CDR3 reads TGCAGCGTTGAACGGGAAGGGCCGAGGGGGGGCTACACCTTC.

This sequence joins TRBV10-1 and TRBJ2-3, with a possible D match to TRBD2 (6 bases). V lost 1 base and J 5 bases, leaving 13 bases between the germline ends. The CDR3 extends over 15 amino acids. Germline lookup yields CDR1 WNHNN and CDR2 SYGVQD (reference sequence). CDR3 sequence (DNA): TGCGCCAGCAGTGAGTTGACGGAGGGGCTAGATACGCAGTATTTT. Amino acids: CASSELTEGLDTQYF.

The chain combines TRBV6-4 with TRBJ2-3; D possibly uses TRBD1 or TRBD2 (7 bases each). Germline CDR1 MRHNA, CDR2 SNTAGT. The V end lost 3 bases, the J end lost 0 bases, and 13 bases lay between the germline ends. The CDR3 is made up of 16 amino acids. The CDR3 loop reads CASSESQGGSTDTQYF. CDR3 nucleotide sequence: TGTGCCAGCAGTGAGTCGCAGGGGGGGAGCACAGATACGCAGTATTTT.

At least ten counts were recorded for this clonotype. The rearrangement joins TRBV7-3 to TRBJ2-1; perhaps TRBD1 as D (6 bases). The CDR3 consists of 13 residues. Germline V CDR1 and CDR2: SGHTA, FQGTGA. The V end lost 4 bases, the J end lost 9 bases, and 13 bases lay between the germline ends. Written as DNA, the CDR3 is TGTGCCAGCAGCTCTCAGGGGTGGGGTGAGCAGTTCTTC. Translation: CASSSQGWGEQFF.

This clonotype was recorded many times. The chain is built from TRBV2 and TRBJ2-2, with D perhaps TRBD2 (5 bases). Germline V gene data show CDR1 as SNHLY and CDR2 as FYNNEI. V lost 4 bases and J 5 bases, leaving 17 bases between the germline ends. CDR3 size: 16 residues. CDR3 DNA sequence: TGTGCCAGCAGTGGAGTCGGTGGGAGTCGGACCGGGGAGCTGTTTTTT. This sequence encodes CASSGVGGSRTGELFF.

This clonotype turned up a few times. The chain recombines TRBV6-5 with TRBJ2-1, with 11 positions matching TRBD2. After removal of 5 bases from V and 8 bases from J, the junction contained 8 bases not matched to a gene. Germline V CDR1 and CDR2: MNHEY, SVGAGI. This CDR3 has 15 amino acids. The CDR3 here is CASSKTSGSTDEQFF. In DNA, the CDR3 is TGTGCCAGCAGTAAAACTAGCGGGAGTACCGATGAGCAGTTCTTC.

Many counts were recorded for this clonotype. The chain couples TRBV30 to TRBJ1-2; D remains unclear. The CDR3 contains 13 residues. Germline loops: CDR1 GTSNPN, CDR2 SVGIG (reference sequence). V was clipped by 0 bases and J by 4 bases, with 9 bases between them. In DNA, the CDR3 is TGTGCCTGGAGTGTACAAACGAGCTATGGCTACACCTTC. Its translation: CAWSVQTSYGYTF.

This clonotype was counted between two and nine times. The chain couples TRBV6-5 to TRBJ1-4; D is perhaps TRBD1 (6 bases). Deletions cut 2 bases from V and 1 base from J, with 8 bases between. CDR3 length: 15 residues. Germline CDR1 MNHEY, CDR2 SVGAGI. CDR3 in amino acids: CASSYLQGTNEKLFF. The CDR3 DNA reads as TGTGCCAGCAGTTACCTACAGGGAACTAATGAAAAACTGTTTTTT.

This clonotype has a count of ten or more. The rearrangement uses TRBV5-1 and TRBJ2-7; possibly TRBD2 for D (6 bases). The CDR3 has 14 residues. CDR1 and CDR2 (germline): SGHRS, YFSETQ. Trimming removed 0 bases at V and 5 bases at J, with 12 bases between. CDR3 in DNA: TGCGCCAGCAGCTTGGCGGGAGATCTCGACGAGCAGTACTTC. Amino acids: CASSLAGDLDEQYF.

The sample holds a few counts of this clonotype. J is TRBJ2-6 and V is TRBV25-1; no reliable D call. CDR1 and CDR2 from the germline V gene are MGHDK and SYGVNS. CDR3 length: 15 residues. Trimming stripped 4 bases from V and 0 bases from J, with 7 bases between. Here the CDR3 reads CASSVLSSGANVLTF. In nucleotides, the CDR3 is TGTGCCAGCAGTGTACTCAGCTCTGGGGCCAACGTCCTGACTTTC.

This clonotype was found many times. The genes are TRBV12-5 and TRBJ1-1; D is undetermined. V was clipped by 4 bases and J by 1 base, with 10 bases between them. The CDR3 loop spans 14 amino acids. CDR1 is LGHNT, CDR2 FRNRAP, per germline. The CDR3 DNA reads as TGTGCTAGTGGTTGGGCCTCGGAGAACACTGAAGCTTTCTTT. This sequence encodes CASGWASENTEAFF.

This clonotype was picked up a small number of times. This may arise from a read error, as a much more abundant clone is one base away. CDR3 loop: CAWSVGIGGSSYNEQFF. CDR3 in DNA: TGTGCCTGGAGTGTTGGTATAGGGGGGTCATCCTACAATGAGCAGTTCTTC. V is TRBV30 and J is TRBJ2-1, with D tentatively TRBD1 or TRBD2 (6 bases each). V lost 0 bases to trimming and J lost 1 base, with 16 bases between them. There are 17 residues in the CDR3. Per the germline V gene, CDR1 is GTSNPN and CDR2 is SVGIG (reference sequence).

This clonotype was counted once. This chain connects TRBV19 to TRBJ2-7, with D tentatively TRBD2 (6 bases). V dropped 5 bases and J dropped 5 bases, with 16 bases sitting between them. Germline V gives CDR1 LNHDA, CDR2 SQIVND (reference sequence). This CDR3 is built from 14 residues. CDR3 nucleotides: TGTGCCAGTAGTTCTCGCGGGGTCCACCACGAGCAGTACTTC. Translation: CASSSRGVHHEQYF.

This clonotype has ten or more counts. V usage is TRBV5-1 and J usage is TRBJ1-3; TRBD1 matches at 10 bases. V shed 4 bases and J 4 bases; nucleotides not matched to a gene: 8. The CDR3 is 16 residues long. Germline CDR1 SGHRS, CDR2 YFSETQ. The CDR3 region is CASSAGQGNGGNTIYF. The DNA for the CDR3 is TGCGCCAGCAGCGCGGGACAGGGGAACGGAGGAAACACCATATATTTT.

This chain links TRBV20-1 with TRBJ2-2, with 7 bases fitting TRBD1. J gave up 2 bases and V 3 bases, and 6 bases lay outside the gene matches. The CDR3 consists of 15 residues. Germline lookup yields CDR1 DFQATT and CDR2 SNEGSKA (reference sequence). The CDR3 bases are TGCAGTGCTAGTATCCGACAGGGAAACACCGGGGAGCTGTTTTTT. Translation gives CSASIRQGNTGELFF.

As for this clonotype: A read error may be the cause here, since a much bigger clone is one base away. This chain links TRBV7-9 with TRBJ2-1, with D perhaps assigned TRBD1 or TRBD2 (5 bases each). The CDR3 is 14 residues long. The germline V and J ends were trimmed by 6 bases and 0 bases, with 9 bases remaining between them. Germline-derived CDR1 and CDR2 are SEHNR and FQNEAQ (reference sequence). CDR3 DNA: TGTGCCAGCAGGTGGGGGAGCTCCTACAATGAGCAGTTCTTC. Translating gives CASRWGSSYNEQFF.